These T cell receptor beta chains were read from a single sample in a study of beta chain features in type 1 diabetes. The table came from immunoSEQ multiplex PCR; TCRdb's copy has only in-frame clones and leaves some out. The data show 600,000 or so clones, around 15% seen once. The sequenced material came from naive CD4+ T cells from blood. The receptors come from a man between 18 and 29 years old with type 1 diabetes. Both conserved end residues are part of each CDR3. The D gene is left open where the match is weak. Clone sizes are given selectively: once, few, many, or a class where the clone is expanded.

v_gene: TRBV29-1; j_gene: TRBJ2-5; abundance: few; d_gene: -; CDR3aa: CSVGLDAPGETQYF; CDR3nt: TGCAGCGTTGGTCTGGACGCTCCGGGGGAGACCCAGTACTTC
v_gene: TRBV19; j_gene: TRBJ2-7; abundance: few; d_gene: -; CDR3aa: CASLGGTTYEQYF; CDR3nt: TGTGCCAGCCTGGGAGGTACGACCTACGAGCAGTACTTC
v_gene: TRBV7-9; j_gene: TRBJ2-6; abundance: -; d_gene: TRBD1; CDR3aa: CASSQKTGQGWANVLTF; CDR3nt: TGTGCCAGCAGCCAAAAGACCGGACAGGGCTGGGCCAACGTCCTGACTTTC
v_gene: TRBV7-7; j_gene: TRBJ2-2; abundance: -; d_gene: -; CDR3aa: CASSPPGSTGELFF; CDR3nt: TGTGCTAGCAGCCCTCCAGGGAGCACCGGGGAGCTGTTTTTT
v_gene: TRBV30; j_gene: TRBJ1-2; abundance: few; d_gene: -; CDR3aa: CAWSGIYGYTF; CDR3nt: TGTGCCTGGAGTGGCATCTATGGCTACACCTTC
v_gene: TRBV18; j_gene: TRBJ2-7; abundance: few; d_gene: -; CDR3aa: CASSPASGGPYEQYF; CDR3nt: TGTGCCAGCTCACCAGCGTCAGGAGGCCCCTACGAGCAGTACTTC
v_gene: TRBV30; j_gene: TRBJ2-1; abundance: few; d_gene: -; CDR3aa: CAWSAGGDEQFF; CDR3nt: TGTGCCTGGAGTGCCGGGGGTGATGAGCAGTTCTTC
v_gene: TRBV11-2; j_gene: TRBJ2-1; abundance: few; d_gene: TRBD2; CDR3aa: CASSSGGRPSNEQFF; CDR3nt: TGTGCCAGCAGCTCGGGGGGGCGGCCGTCCAATGAGCAGTTCTTC
v_gene: TRBV29-1; j_gene: TRBJ1-1; abundance: few; d_gene: -; CDR3aa: CSVGETGPEAFF; CDR3nt: TGCAGCGTTGGCGAGACAGGCCCTGAAGCTTTCTTT
v_gene: TRBV11-2; j_gene: TRBJ2-1; abundance: few; d_gene: -; CDR3aa: CASSPQRAGSLYNEQFF; CDR3nt: TGTGCCAGCAGCCCCCAGAGGGCCGGATCCCTATACAATGAGCAGTTCTTC